This T cell receptor (beta chain) was identified during a study of cytomegalovirus exposure and HLA in healthy donors. Study-wide results and limits: Donor immune exposure was known only as CMV serostatus. Within an earlier analysis, most TCR beta V segments proved productive either about 90% or about 30% of the time. Common viral pathogens seemed, in a later analysis, to connect with several of the most significant clusters. Researchers reported from a later analysis that most CMV-associated TCR beta chains appeared HLA-restricted.

Germline V gene lookup returns CDR1 SGHTA and CDR2 FQGNSA. Trimming took 2 bases from V and 4 from J, leaving 5 bases between them. CDR3 length equals 12 residues. In the PCR, 60 Vbeta and 13 Jbeta primers were used. Data came from immunoSEQ multiplex PCR; TCRdb stores just in-frame clones and leaves some out. The table records 65,000 to 70,000 clones, 80% to 90% of them present only once. A word on this clone: The antigen remains undetermined.

J is TRBJ1-2 and V is TRBV7-2, with no clear D. The receptor comes from a woman aged 30 to 39 in good health and CMV-seropositive. Sequencing input: PBMCs. The chain's CDR3 is CASSLSSYGYTF. The CDR3 bases are TGTGCCAGCAGCTTATCTAGCTATGGCTACACCTTC.